The clone carrying this TCR beta chain has ten or more counts. This record comes from a study of T-cell memory formation after mild COVID-19. In TCRdb, the 5' RACE reads were re-called with MiXCR into one record per CDR3 protein. The sample carries 200,000 to 300,000 distinct CDR3 sequences, 16% recorded once. CDR3 length: 17 amino acids. Germline V gene sequence: CDR1 SGHRS, CDR2 YFSETQ. Between the trimmed V and J ends, which lost 0 bases and 2 bases, there was a span of 17 bases. The V and J genes are TRBV5-1 and TRBJ2-5, with D perhaps TRBD1 (5 bases). The receptor comes from a man aged 18 to 29 who had mild COVID-19 (a few samples of this study predate the infection). Cell type and time point are not known. The sequencing input was PBMCs or a T cell subset sorted from them (not recorded which). CDR3: CASSLGPQGAEQETQYF. CDR3 coding DNA: TGCGCCAGCAGCTTGGGGCCACAAGGGGCGGAACAAGAGACCCAGTACTTC.